There are a few counts of the clone carrying this TCR beta chain. Time point: persistent/refractory GD, antithyroid drugs over 5 years with positive TRAb. RNA isolated from PBMCs was used to make the TCR library. CDR3-region Arm-PCR and iRepertoire HTBI primers produced the TCR beta libraries. TCRdb independently ran MiXCR on the multiplex PCR reads; one entry per CDR3 protein. The sample holds around 300,000 distinct CDR3 sequences, around a fifth seen once. This specimen belongs to a study of regulatory T cells in long-lasting Graves disease. The CDR3 is made up of 22 amino acids. Germline values: CDR1 DFQATT, CDR2 SNEGSKA (reference sequence). The J segment lost 1 base and the V segment lost 2 bases, leaving 20 bases of the junction unmatched.

The rearrangement uses TRBV20-1 and TRBJ2-4; TRBD2 matches 13 bases. The material sequenced was peripheral blood mononuclear cells (PBMCs), taken when the disease was refractory, from a patient treated with antithyroid drugs. This sequence was found in a female donor with Graves disease. CDR3: CSARSYRDRLAGGIGAKNIQYF. Here the CDR3 DNA reads TGCAGTGCTAGAAGCTACCGAGACAGACTAGCGGGAGGTATAGGGGCCAAAAACATTCAGTACTTC.